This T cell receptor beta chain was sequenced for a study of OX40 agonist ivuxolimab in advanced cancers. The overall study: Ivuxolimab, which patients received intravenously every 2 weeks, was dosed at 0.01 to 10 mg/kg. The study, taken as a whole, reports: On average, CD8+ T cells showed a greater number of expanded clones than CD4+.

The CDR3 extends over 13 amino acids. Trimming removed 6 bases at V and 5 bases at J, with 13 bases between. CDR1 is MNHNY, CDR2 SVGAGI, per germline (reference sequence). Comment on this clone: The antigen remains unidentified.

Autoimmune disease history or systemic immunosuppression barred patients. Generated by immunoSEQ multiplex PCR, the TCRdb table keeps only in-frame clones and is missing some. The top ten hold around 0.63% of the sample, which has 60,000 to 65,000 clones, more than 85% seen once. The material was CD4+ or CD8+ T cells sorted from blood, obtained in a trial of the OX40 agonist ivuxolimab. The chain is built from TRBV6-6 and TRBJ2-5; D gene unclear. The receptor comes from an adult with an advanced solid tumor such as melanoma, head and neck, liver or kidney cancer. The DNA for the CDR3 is TGTGCCAGCAGGACCCTAATACGTGAGACCCAGTACTTC. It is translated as CASRTLIRETQYF.